The T cell receptor beta chain under discussion was sequenced for a study of T cells after yellow fever vaccination. Study-wide findings and caveats: Clones from primary vaccination mostly reappeared after the booster (around 96% CD4, around 90% CD8). Researchers noted that a small share of clonotypes showed up in both CD4 and CD8 compartments.

V lost 1 base to trimming and J lost 1 base, with 5 bases between them. Germline CDR1 is MDHEN and CDR2 is SYDVKM. This CDR3 contains 14 residues. This clonotype turned up a few times. Its specificity is unknown. One entry per CDR3 protein results from TCRdb running MiXCR on the 5' RACE reads. The sample lists 200,000 to 300,000 distinct CDR3 sequences, roughly 13% occurring once. The chain couples TRBV28 to TRBJ1-5, with D unresolved. The source is a man aged 25-45 years who received the YFV17D yellow fever vaccine. Source: CD4+ T cells sorted from PBMCs, taken 45 days after the yellow fever booster vaccination. The CDR3 region has the DNA TGTGCCAGCAGTTTATCGGGGAGCAATCAGCCCCAGCATTTT. Translating it yields CASSLSGSNQPQHF.